Shown below are 5 T cell receptor beta chains from a single sample sequenced in a study of blood T cell repertoires in COVID-19. Assay: immunoSEQ multiplex PCR; the TCRdb copy retains only in-frame clones and omits some. The sample carries 99,000 or so clones, about 85% recorded once. The specimen sequenced was peripheral blood. The receptor set was obtained from a man in his forties or fifties with acute or convalescent COVID-19.

This clone showed up just once. J is TRBJ2-4 and V is TRBV11-3; 13 bases line up with TRBD2. V lost 4 bases and J lost 12; bases outside the gene matches: 6. The CDR3 is 14 residues long. Germline assignment: CDR1 SGHNT and CDR2 YENEEA. The chain's CDR3 is CASSSIGTSGNQYF. Here the CDR3 DNA reads TGTGCCAGCAGCTCCATCGGGACTAGCGGGAATCAGTACTTC. Using reference TRBV11-3 and TRBJ2-4 for the parts outside the CDR3, the full variable domain is EAGVVQSPRYKIIEKKQPVAFWCNPISGHNTLYWYLQNLGQGPELLIRYENEEAVDDSQLPKDRFSAERLKGVDSTLKIQPAELGDSAVYLCASSSIGTSGNQYFGAGTRLSVL.

The genes are TRBV6-1 and TRBJ2-1; TRBD2 is a possible D gene (6 bases). Between the trimmed V and J ends, which lost 1 base and 0 bases, there was a span of 13 bases. This CDR3 comprises 17 residues. The germline V gene encodes CDR1 MNHNS and CDR2 SASEGT. CDR3 sequence (DNA): TGTGCCAGCAGTGAAGGATCCGCGGGATACTCCTACAATGAGCAGTTCTTC. As protein: CASSEGSAGYSYNEQFF.

This chain uses TRBV18 with TRBJ2-4; 7 bases align to TRBD2. V dropped 3 bases and J dropped 5; count of bases not matched to a gene: 7. Germline-derived CDR1 and CDR2 are KGHSH and LQKENI. This CDR3 has 15 amino acids. CDR3 coding DNA: TGTGCCAGCTCACCGGGAGGGATTATCCAAAACATTCAGTACTTC. As protein: CASSPGGIIQNIQYF.

This clone was seen more than once but under ten times. The genes are TRBV12-3 or TRBV12-4 and TRBJ1-1; tentatively, D is TRBD1 (6 bases). Trimming cost V 5 bases and J 7 bases, with 8 bases left between them. CDR3 length equals 11 residues. DNA of the CDR3: TGTGCCAGCAGTGGCAGGGGTGAAGCTTTCTTT. It codes for CASSGRGEAFF.

Here the CDR3 DNA reads TGTGCCAGCAGTGATCTACCCACCGATTACACCGGGGAGCTGTTTTTT. Translated, it gives CASSDLPTDYTGELFF. This chain connects TRBV6-1 to TRBJ2-2; D is uncertain. Between the trimmed V and J ends, which lost 3 bases and 3 bases, there was a span of 14 bases. Looked up from germline, CDR1 is MNHNS and CDR2 is SASEGT. CDR3 length: 16 residues.